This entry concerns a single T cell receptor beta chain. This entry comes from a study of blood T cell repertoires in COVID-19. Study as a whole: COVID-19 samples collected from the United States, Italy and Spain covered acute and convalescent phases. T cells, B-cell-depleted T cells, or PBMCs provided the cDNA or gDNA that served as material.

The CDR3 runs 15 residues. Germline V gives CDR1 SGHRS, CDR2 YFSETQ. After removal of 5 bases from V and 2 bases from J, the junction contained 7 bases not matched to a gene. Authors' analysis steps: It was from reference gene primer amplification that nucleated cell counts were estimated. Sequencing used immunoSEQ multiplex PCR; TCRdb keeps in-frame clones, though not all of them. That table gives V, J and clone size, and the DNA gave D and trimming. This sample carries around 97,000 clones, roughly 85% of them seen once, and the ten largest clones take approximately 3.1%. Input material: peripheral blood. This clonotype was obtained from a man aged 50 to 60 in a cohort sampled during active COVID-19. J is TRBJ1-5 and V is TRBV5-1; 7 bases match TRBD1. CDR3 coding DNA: TGCGCCAGCAGAGAGACAGGGACCGGCAATCAGCCCCAGCATTTT. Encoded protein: CASRETGTGNQPQHF.